This TCR beta chain originates from a study of T cells after yellow fever vaccination (dated by TCRdb to about 2019). Regarding the study in general: Libraries from fractions with low cell numbers were prepared with the SMART-Seq v4 Ultra Low Input RNA kit. To follow T-cell clones before and after primary and booster YFV17D yellow fever vaccination, bulk TCR alpha and beta repertoires were sequenced over time. Two healthy male donors, one aged 18 to 29 and one aged 30 to 40 years, were included in the cohort. Blood was drawn at multiple timepoints before and after primary and secondary immunization, with bulk PBMC replicates and cell subsets isolated. General conclusions and limits of the study: Most clones expanded after primary vaccination (96% of CD4 and around 88% of CD8) were re-detected after the booster, suggesting that broad memory maintenance occurred. Because only two donors were included in the study, the extent to which the findings can be generalized is limited. Because abundant contaminating clonotypes from the bulk population could be contained in FACS-sorted repertoires, computational filtering was required. A small fraction of clonotypes showed up in both the CD4 and CD8 compartments, probably as a result of convergent recombination. Compared with the primary T-cell response, the secondary T-cell response was weaker but faster, peaking on day 5 rather than day 15.

Inclusive of the bounding cysteine and phenylalanine, the CDR3 is 15 residues long. Kept here is only the CDR3 DNA, which spans 45 bases and is read in frame from base 1. From the germline V gene (reference sequence), CDR1 is DFQATT and CDR2 is SNEGSKA. V loses 1 base of germline sequence and J loses 6 bases, and the interval between the two ends is 18 bases. TCR cDNA was synthesized by 5'RACE template switching, through which a universal primer site and unique molecular identifiers were introduced. cDNA synthesis was primed from both the TCR alpha and TCR beta constant segments. Library amplification used two PCR steps, and the second PCR step added sample barcodes and sequencing adapters. Sequencing of libraries was performed on Illumina HiSeq 2500 (2x100 bp) or NovaSeq (2x150 bp). Processing in the source paper ran as follows. Demultiplexing of reads and collapsing into UMI consensus sequences were performed with MIGEC, and V(D)J alignment was carried out with MiXCR. Vaccine-responding clonotypes were defined with edgeR using replicate PBMC samples, requiring FDR below 0.01 and a log2 fold change above 5 up to day 15. CD4 or CD8 identity was assigned to each bulk clonotype according to whether the clonotype was present at higher abundance in the sequenced CD4 repertoire or the sequenced CD8 repertoire. TCRdb handled the public reads itself, with Q25 trimming in fastp and clone calling in MiXCR, and kept productive beta chains. A single entry per CDR3 protein holds the most common genes and DNA from its merged rows. TCRdb, rather than the study authors, made the V and J calls. The sample profile shows a few hundred thousand distinct CDR3 sequences; less than 8.5% of them were found once. Roughly 0.9% of the sample belongs to the ten largest clones.

Interpreted using the paper, the treatment or condition label stands for: live attenuated yellow fever vaccine strain. PBMCs were isolated from peripheral blood using a standard Ficoll-Paque protocol. Dynabeads CD4 and CD8 positive selection kits were used to isolate CD4 and CD8 T-cell fractions. TriZol was used to extract RNA from bulk PBMCs, from CD4 and CD8 fractions, and from dextramer-positive and dextramer-negative fractions. On this clonotype: The target of this receptor is not known. Per-base qualities were not stored, and no clone one base away is much larger.

The sequence derives from a man aged 30 to 39 who received the YFV17D yellow fever vaccine. The material was CD4+ T cells sorted from PBMCs, obtained 15 days after the yellow fever booster vaccination. The chain employs TRBV20-1 and TRBJ2-5; the D gene is perhaps TRBD2, from 6 matching bases. The nucleotide sequence is given as TGCAGTGCTAGAGGATTAACGGGAGTTGTCAAGACCCAGTACTTC. The encoded protein is CSARGLTGVVKTQYF.